A single sample is the source of the 11 T cell receptor beta chains below, sequenced in a study of a mutant IDH1 vaccine in newly diagnosed glioma. Antigen specificity for these receptors is unknown. Time point in this sample: week 47, end of study. Topical imiquimod was applied with each vaccine dose, which held 300 ug of mutant IDH1 20-mer peptide. This table comes from immunoSEQ multiplex PCR, and its TCRdb copy is limited to in-frame clones, with some not included. The repertoire holds around 54,000 clones, with around 83% as singletons. Sample: PBMCs, taken from a glioma patient whose treatment included an IDH1 peptide vaccine. These receptor sequences come from a woman in her forties or fifties with glioma.

The genes are TRBV19 and TRBJ1-5; D might be TRBD1 (5 bases). Between the trimmed V and J ends, which lost 4 bases and 6 bases, there was a span of 16 bases. Looked up from germline, CDR1 is LNHDA and CDR2 is SQIVND (reference sequence). The CDR3 runs 15 residues. The chain's CDR3 is CASSKSWGGGQPQHF. CDR3 in DNA: TGTGCCAGTAGTAAGAGTTGGGGGGGAGGTCAGCCCCAGCATTTT.

The rearrangement joins TRBV21-1 to TRBJ2-2; the table's D call, TRBD1, was not checked against the DNA. TRBV21-1 is classified as a pseudogene. The CDR3 extends over 16 amino acids. CDR3 bases: TGTGCCAGCAGCAACTTAGGGGGCTGGGACACCGGGGAGCTGTTTTTT. This encodes CASSNLGGWDTGELFF.

This clone was counted between two and nine times. The V and J genes are TRBV19 and TRBJ1-6; the D gene is possibly TRBD1 (6 bases). The CDR3 extends over 16 amino acids. The V and J ends lost 0 bases and 6 bases respectively, with 12 bases between them. Germline CDR1 is LNHDA and CDR2 is SQIVND (reference sequence). This chain's CDR3 is CASSIDPGTSNSPLHF. Here the CDR3 DNA reads TGTGCCAGTAGTATAGATCCGGGGACAAGTAATTCACCCCTCCACTTT.

This sequence joins TRBV5-8 and TRBJ1-1; no firm D call. Trimming took off 2 bases at V and 3 bases at J, with 11 bases between the two ends. The CDR3 spans 14 residues. Germline V lookup: CDR1 SGHTS, CDR2 YDEGEE. The CDR3 region has the DNA TGTGCCAGCAGCTTTCGCGGCAGCTACACTGAAGCTTTCTTT. This gives the protein CASSFRGSYTEAFF.

This chain uses TRBV6-1 with TRBJ2-7, with 10 bases matching TRBD1. The CDR3 is made up of 13 amino acids. Per the germline V gene, CDR1 is MNHNS and CDR2 is SASEGT. The V gene end was trimmed by 7 bases and the J gene end by 3 bases; junction bases not matched to a gene: 3. The CDR3 bases are TGTGCCAGCAAGACAGGGGGCGGCTACGAGCAGTACTTC. The encoded protein is CASKTGGGYEQYF.

V usage is TRBV5-4 and J usage is TRBJ1-4; TRBD1 is a possible D gene (6 bases). CDR3 length: 16 amino acids. The germline CDR1 and CDR2 sequences are SGHNT and YYREEE (reference sequence). The germline V and J ends were trimmed by 4 bases and 0 bases, with 13 bases remaining between them. The CDR3 nucleotides are TGTGCCAGCAGCCGAACAGGGCTCTCAACTAATGAAAAACTGTTTTTT. It codes for CASSRTGLSTNEKLFF.

The rearrangement uses TRBV19 and TRBJ1-1; D remains unclear. The CDR3 sequence is 12 residues long. V gave up 1 base and J gave up 6 bases, with 6 bases separating them. Germline V gene sequence: CDR1 LNHDA, CDR2 SQIVND (reference sequence). The CDR3 DNA sequence: TGTGCCAGTAGTATAGGACGTCCTGAAGCTTTCTTT. Translated, it gives CASSIGRPEAFF. Full variable domain (missing parts from reference TRBV19 and TRBJ1-1): DGGITQSPKYLFRKEGQNVTLSCEQNLNHDAMYWYRQDPGQGLRLIYYSQIVNDFQKGDIAEGYSVSREKKESFPLTVTSAQKNPTAFYLCASSIGRPEAFFGQGTRLTVV.

This clone was detected only a few times. V gene TRBV10-3 combines with J gene TRBJ2-1; the match to TRBD2 covers 9 bases. With 6 bases clipped from V and 3 bases from J, the junction kept 3 bases outside the gene matches. The V gene's germline CDR1 is ENHRY and CDR2 SYGVKD. The CDR3 has 14 amino acids. CDR3 protein: CAIREAGGYNEQFF. The CDR3, as DNA: TGTGCCATCAGAGAAGCGGGGGGCTACAATGAGCAGTTCTTC.

V and J are TRBV11-3 and TRBJ1-1; D may be TRBD1 (5 bases). There are 14 residues in the CDR3. Germline V CDR1 and CDR2: SGHNT, YENEEA. Trimming removed 4 bases from V and 5 bases from J, with 14 bases in between. DNA of the CDR3: TGTGCCAGCAGCTCGGGTCGGGCAGGGACTGAAGCTTTCTTT. Translated, it gives CASSSGRAGTEAFF. Filled out from reference TRBV11-3 and TRBJ1-1, the complete variable domain reads EAGVVQSPRYKIIEKKQPVAFWCNPISGHNTLYWYLQNLGQGPELLIRYENEEAVDDSQLPKDRFSAERLKGVDSTLKIQPAELGDSAVYLCASSSGRAGTEAFFGQGTRLTVV.

The chain is built from TRBV6-5 and TRBJ2-7; tentatively, D is TRBD1 or TRBD2 (7 bases each). Germline-derived CDR1 and CDR2 are MNHEY and SVGAGI. Trimming left V 7 bases short and J 3 bases short, with 16 bases between. The CDR3 sequence is 14 residues long. CDR3 sequence reads: CASKKGRGGYEQYF. The CDR3 DNA reads as TGTGCCAGCAAAAAGGGCAGGGGGGGCTACGAGCAGTACTTC.

The V call is TRBV4-2, the J call TRBJ2-7, with TRBD2 matching over 7 bases. In germline, CDR1 is LGHNA, CDR2 YNFKEQ. The CDR3 is 16 residues long. After removal of 1 base from V and 2 bases from J, the junction contained 8 bases not matched to a gene. The CDR3 DNA sequence: TGTGCCAGCAGCCAAGCCCGGGGAGGGGCGACCTACGAGCAGTACTTC. Protein product: CASSQARGGATYEQYF.